Below are 7 T cell receptor beta chains sequenced from a single sample in a study of PD-1 blockade in classical Hodgkin lymphoma. All trial patients relapsed after autologous stem cell transplantation. The protocol was immunoSEQ multiplex PCR, while the TCRdb copy is restricted to in-frame clones and leaves out a portion. The table has about 14,000 clones, around 83% seen once. Sequences were derived from peripheral blood mononuclear cells (PBMCs), sampled at baseline. The receptor set was obtained from a human donor with classical Hodgkin lymphoma.

The V and J genes are TRBV5-4 and TRBJ2-7, with D perhaps matching TRBD1 (6 bases). Germline V gives CDR1 SGHNT, CDR2 YYREEE (reference sequence). V was shortened by 6 bases and J by 3 bases, with 19 bases between the two germline ends. This CDR3 spans 15 amino acids. The CDR3 region has the DNA TGTGCCAGCACCGATTTCGACTCGGACAGCTACGAGCAGTACTTC. As protein: CASTDFDSDSYEQYF.

The chain has TRBV15 and TRBJ2-1; the D is unclear. There are 13 residues in the CDR3. V gave up 3 bases and J gave up 10 bases, with 13 bases separating them. Germline CDR1 reads LNHNV; CDR2 reads YYDKDF (reference sequence). Here the CDR3 DNA reads TGTGCCACCAGCAGGACCGAGGTTCCAGAGCAGTTCTTC. Translation: CATSRTEVPEQFF.

Only one count was recorded for this clone. The CDR3 bases are TGTGCCAGCAGCCGCGGACGGGGAACCCAGTACTTC. Protein product: CASSRGRGTQYF. V gene TRBV11-3 combines with J gene TRBJ2-5, with TRBD2 as a possible D gene (5 bases). The CDR3 is 12 residues long. From germline, CDR1 is SGHNT and CDR2 YENEEA. Deletions cut 5 bases from V and 8 bases from J, with 12 bases between.

The J gene is TRBJ2-1, the V gene TRBV27; TRBD2 might be the D (5 bases). The CDR3 extends over 13 amino acids. Trimming took off 6 bases at V and 4 bases at J, with 10 bases between the two ends. Germline-derived CDR1 and CDR2 are MNHEY and SMNVEV (reference sequence). Here the CDR3 DNA reads TGTGCCAGCAGCTCGCGGAGGTACAATGAGCAGTTCTTC. This translates into CASSSRRYNEQFF.

J is TRBJ1-3 and V is TRBV19; D perhaps matches TRBD1 (6 bases). V was clipped by 7 bases and J by 0 bases, with 16 bases between them. CDR1 and CDR2 (germline): LNHDA, SQIVND (reference sequence). The CDR3 loop spans 16 amino acids. CDR3: CASTLTGLISGNTIYF. CDR3 nucleotides: TGTGCCAGTACCTTAACAGGGCTGATCTCTGGAAACACCATATATTTT.

The chain uses TRBV27 and TRBJ2-6, with D perhaps TRBD1 (6 bases). This CDR3 is built from 18 residues. V was clipped by 3 bases and J by 4 bases, with 19 bases between them. Germline CDR1 is MNHEY and CDR2 is SMNVEV (reference sequence). CDR3 residues: CASSLIGQTSGGANVLTF. CDR3 DNA: TGTGCCAGCAGTTTGATCGGACAGACCTCTGGAGGGGCCAACGTCCTGACTTTC.

This chain connects TRBV30 to TRBJ1-1, with D unclear. V shed 0 bases and J shed 11 bases, with 19 bases lying between them. The germline CDR1 and CDR2 sequences are GTSNPN and SVGIG (reference sequence). This CDR3 comprises 14 residues. As DNA, the CDR3 is TGTGCCTGGAGTGTTCTCAGGAAAGGGCTGTATGCTTTCTTT. Its translation is CAWSVLRKGLYAFF.